The entry below gives a single TCR beta chain sequence along with its context. The V gene's germline CDR1 is KGHSH and CDR2 LQKENI. The CDR3 is made up of 16 amino acids. V was shortened by 2 bases and J by 0 bases, with 14 bases between the two germline ends. Source study methods: Cell counts per sample came from amplifying reference gene primers. Clones were read by immunoSEQ multiplex PCR, and TCRdb kept only the in-frame ones, dropping some. V, J and clone size were drawn from that table, and D and trimming were deduced from the DNA. The table includes around 340,000 clones, around four fifths detected once. The data are from a study of blood T cell repertoires in COVID-19.

The receptor was derived from a man aged 25 to 40 with active or convalescent COVID-19. This sequence joins TRBV18 and TRBJ2-7; D perhaps matches TRBD2 (5 bases). The sample taken for sequencing was peripheral blood. The CDR3 loop is CASSPASTGSSYEQYF. The CDR3 nucleotides read TGTGCCAGCTCACCAGCCTCAACGGGGAGCTCCTACGAGCAGTACTTC. The complete variable domain, with remaining parts taken from reference TRBV18 and TRBJ2-7, reads NAGVMQNPRHLVRRRGQEARLRCSPMKGHSHVYWYRQLPEEGLKFMVYLQKENIIDESGMPKERFSAEFPKEGPSILRIQQVVRGDSAAYFCASSPASTGSSYEQYFGPGTRLTVT.